What follows describes a single TCR beta chain. The antigen is not known. Germline CDR1 reads SQVTM; CDR2 reads ANQGSEA. The CDR3 runs to 13 residues. Trimming removed 6 bases at V and 2 bases at J, with 12 bases between. Time point here: patch test 1, 2 weeks after DPC sensitization. Treatment defined: therapeutic diphenylcyclopropenone sensitization with weekly scalp DPC. The entry originates in a study of human T cells and chemical hapten exposure. Turning to the study itself: Patients' scalps got diphenylcyclopropenone weekly throughout the approximately 25-week study. How much TCR each sample yielded varied, mostly because pooled library volumes differed slightly.

TCRdb recomputed calls from the RACE reads with MiXCR, one row per CDR3 protein. The sample has more than 65,000 distinct CDR3 sequences; 10% to 13% are singletons. General study results and limits: Expanded TCRs were compared with controls, and the expanded TCRs formed significantly more large CDR3 similarity clusters. Healthy individuals' immune responses may differ from those of donors, who had alopecia.

This TCR derives from a woman aged 45-60 years with alopecia areata. Some clones in this sample may be carry-over from other donors' samples. Specimen: whole blood, collected in connection with sensitization to the hapten diphenylcyclopropenone (DPC). The chain combines TRBV29-1 with TRBJ2-3; a possible D gene is TRBD2 (6 bases). The CDR3 is CSVAIAATDTQYF. CDR3 nucleotides: TGCAGCGTGGCTATAGCGGCCACAGATACGCAGTATTTT.